The 5 T cell receptor beta chains listed next were all sequenced from one sample in a study of cytomegalovirus exposure and HLA in healthy donors (dated by TCRdb to 2015 to 2018). The method was the immunoSEQ multiplex PCR assay. For the multiplex PCR, a mixture combining 60 forward primers for TCR Vbeta segments and 13 reverse primers for TCR Jbeta segments was used. What TCRdb holds here is the immuneACCESS table cut down to in-frame rearrangements. Part of the clones is not present; checked against another copy, under half of the missing clones reflect an unresolved V gene, and the others are unexplained. This sample has 250,000 to 350,000 clones in its table, and around 90% of those were observed once. The leading ten clones occupy roughly 2.3% of the sample. The specimen was PBMCs. Receptors were obtained from a woman younger than 30 in good health and CMV-seronegative.

V is TRBV13 and J is TRBJ2-7, with 7 bases aligning to TRBD1. The ends lost 4 bases at V and 0 bases at J; junction bases unmatched: 3. This CDR3 spans 14 amino acids. The germline V gene has CDR1 PRHDT and CDR2 FYEKMQ (reference sequence). The CDR3 sequence is CASSSGTASYEQYF. The CDR3 DNA reads as TGTGCCAGCAGCTCCGGGACAGCCTCCTACGAGCAGTACTTC.

The rearrangement uses TRBV7-9 and TRBJ2-1; D perhaps matches TRBD2 (5 bases). Deletions cut 6 bases from V and 2 bases from J, with 14 bases between. Germline V gene sequence: CDR1 SEHNR, CDR2 FQNEAQ (reference sequence). The CDR3 contains 15 residues. CDR3 sequence: CASSHTSAPYNEQFF. As DNA, the CDR3 is TGTGCCAGCAGTCATACTAGTGCGCCCTACAATGAGCAGTTCTTC.

The chain carries TRBV5-6 and TRBJ2-1; TRBD2 might be the D (5 bases). There are 15 residues in the CDR3. V lost 2 bases, J lost 6 bases, and 15 bases lay in between. Germline V gene lookup returns CDR1 SGHDT and CDR2 YYEEEE. CDR3 sequence: CASSFGSGFGNEQFF. For the CDR3, the DNA is TGTGCCAGCAGCTTTGGGTCGGGGTTCGGCAATGAGCAGTTCTTC.

The genes are TRBV2 and TRBJ1-4; 11 bases map to TRBD1. J was trimmed by 7 bases and V by 6 bases; bases with no gene match: 10. The CDR3 totals 16 residues. Per the germline V gene, CDR1 is SNHLY and CDR2 is FYNNEI. Here the CDR3 reads CASRSRTGGFGEKLFF. CDR3 bases: TGTGCCAGCAGGTCTAGGACAGGGGGCTTTGGTGAAAAACTGTTTTTT.

In the case of this clone: The junction does not match germline at one end; this may be a read error. CDR3 protein: CAGSSRLEHEAFF. CDR3 DNA: TGTGCCGGCTCATCCAGACTTGAACATGAAGCTTTCTTT. V is TRBV18 and J is TRBJ1-1; D is uncertain. Germline-derived CDR1 and CDR2 are KGHSH and LQKENI. The CDR3 has 13 residues.